This T cell receptor beta chain was captured by sequencing in a study of blood T cell repertoires in COVID-19. Clones were sequenced by immunoSEQ multiplex PCR, and TCRdb holds only the in-frame ones, with some missing. This repertoire shows about 200,000 clones, 84% found once; its top ten account for roughly 3.2%. The CDR3 extends over 18 amino acids. In germline, CDR1 is LNHDA, CDR2 SQIVND (reference sequence). The junction had 17 bases not matched to a gene; V was cut back by 4 bases and J by 4 bases. This sequence was found in a woman in her 30s who had been exposed to COVID-19. The gene calls are TRBV19 and TRBJ1-2, with 8 bases that match TRBD1. The sequencing input was PBMCs or T cells enriched from blood (not recorded which). The CDR3 region is CASSKQSDRGLKIYGYTF. CDR3 coding DNA: TGTGCCAGTAGTAAGCAAAGTGACAGGGGCCTTAAGATCTATGGCTACACCTTC.